The clone carrying this T cell receptor beta chain was counted between two and nine times. Its antigen remains unidentified. This record belongs to a study of molecular identifiers for immune sequencing clone quantification. General study findings and limits: Beyond 20 RNA copies, clones held over 99% of effector molecules, compared with under 1% in naive cells. Detectable among over 900,000 naive cells, according to reports, was Jurkat TCR RNA spiked in from one cell.

Using a CD8+CD4-CCR7+CD45RA+ phenotype, naive CD8 T cells were sorted. In TCRdb, the PCR reads were re-called with MiXCR into one record per CDR3 protein. The sample gives about 640,000 distinct CDR3 sequences, just under 20% of which show up once; around 0.86% is in the top ten. V was cut by 8 bases and J by 4 bases, with 15 bases left in between. This CDR3 spans 14 amino acids. Germline-derived CDR1 and CDR2 are MNHEY and SVGEGT. What was sequenced was naive CD8+ T cells from blood, with Jurkat cell RNA spiked in. Subset in this sample: FACS-sorted CD8+CD4-CCR7+CD45RA+ naive T cells. This clonotype originated in a human donor in good health. Some libraries in this study had Jurkat cell RNA spiked in. The V call is TRBV6-2 or TRBV6-3, the J call TRBJ2-1; D possibly corresponds to TRBD2 (6 bases). In DNA form, the CDR3 reads TGTGCCAGCTATTCTGGGACTTCATACAATGAGCAGTTCTTC. Protein sequence: CASYSGTSYNEQFF.